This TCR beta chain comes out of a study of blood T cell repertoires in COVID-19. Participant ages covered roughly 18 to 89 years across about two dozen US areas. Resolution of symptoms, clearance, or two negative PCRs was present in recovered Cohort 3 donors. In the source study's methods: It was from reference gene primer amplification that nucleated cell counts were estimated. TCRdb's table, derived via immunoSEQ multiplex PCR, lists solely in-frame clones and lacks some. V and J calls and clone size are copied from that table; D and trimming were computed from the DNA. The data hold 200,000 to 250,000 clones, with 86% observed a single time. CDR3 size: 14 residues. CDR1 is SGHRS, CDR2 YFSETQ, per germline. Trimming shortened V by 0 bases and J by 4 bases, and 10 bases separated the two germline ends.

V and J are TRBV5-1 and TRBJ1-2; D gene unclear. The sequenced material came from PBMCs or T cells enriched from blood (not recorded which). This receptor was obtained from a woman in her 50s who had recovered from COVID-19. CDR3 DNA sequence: TGCGCCAGCAGCTTGGTGGCCGGGTTCTATGGCTACACCTTC. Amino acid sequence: CASSLVAGFYGYTF.